This T cell receptor beta chain derives from a study of cytomegalovirus exposure and HLA in healthy donors. Findings and caveats of the study: Cytomegalovirus status was reportedly diagnosed by the classifier with high specificity and sensitivity. Sequencing had likely introduced a cluster of highly shared sequence variants as an artifact.

A remark on this clone: Its antigen is not identified.

PCR primers comprised 60 Vbeta and 13 Jbeta primers. Assay: immunoSEQ multiplex PCR; the TCRdb copy retains only in-frame clones and omits some. This sample has 110,000 to 150,000 clones; 75% to 80% occur once, and the top ten carry roughly 4.3%. From germline, CDR1 is SGHNT and CDR2 YENEEA. The CDR3 sequence is 13 residues long. V was pared by 5 bases and J by 10 bases, with 7 bases of the junction left unmatched. The chain has TRBV11-3 and TRBJ2-1, with TRBD1 matching 8 bases. Sequenced input: PBMCs. This sequence was found in a male donor in good health and CMV-seronegative. The CDR3 region has the DNA TGTGCCAGCAGCCCCCTGACAGGGGACGAGCAGTTCTTC. This translates into CASSPLTGDEQFF.